This T cell receptor (beta chain) is drawn from a study of T-cell memory formation after mild COVID-19. Across the whole study: Largely, the TCR clusters proved donor specific.

5'RACE with constant-segment primers yielded barcoded, UMI-tagged TCR alpha and TCR beta cDNA libraries. TCRdb re-derived calls from the 5' RACE reads in MiXCR, one entry per CDR3 protein. The sample contains hundreds of thousands of distinct CDR3 sequences, about 17% of which appear only once. This clonotype was seen repeatedly, ten times or more. The antigen is not known. V was pared by 8 bases and J by 3 bases, with 6 bases of the junction left unmatched. The CDR3 sequence is 15 residues long. Germline values: CDR1 SGHTA, CDR2 FQGNSA. General study results and limits: Pre-infection memory showed some responding clones, and this suggested that cross-reactive memory joined. Clones that contracted from day 15 to 85 had balanced CD4/CD8; later expanders were CD4+ biased.

The gene calls are TRBV7-2 and TRBJ1-4; 10 bases line up with TRBD1. The sample was PBMCs or a T cell subset sorted from them (not recorded which). This clonotype was obtained from a man aged 18 to 30 who had mild COVID-19 (a few samples of this study predate the infection). Cell type and time point are not known. The CDR3 loop reads CASGRQGAANEKLFF. The CDR3 bases are TGTGCCAGCGGTCGACAGGGGGCGGCTAATGAAAAACTGTTTTTT.